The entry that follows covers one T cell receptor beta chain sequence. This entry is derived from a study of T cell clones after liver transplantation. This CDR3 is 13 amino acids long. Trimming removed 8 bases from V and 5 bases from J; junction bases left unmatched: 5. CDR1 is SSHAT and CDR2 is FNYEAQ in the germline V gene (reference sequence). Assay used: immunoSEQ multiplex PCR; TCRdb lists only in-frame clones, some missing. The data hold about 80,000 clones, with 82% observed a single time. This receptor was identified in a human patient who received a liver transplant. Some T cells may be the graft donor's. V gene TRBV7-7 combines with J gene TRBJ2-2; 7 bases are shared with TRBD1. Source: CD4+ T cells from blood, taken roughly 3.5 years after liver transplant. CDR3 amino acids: CASGTETTGELFF. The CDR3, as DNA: TGTGCCAGCGGGACAGAGACTACCGGGGAGCTGTTTTTT.